Listed here is a single T cell receptor (beta chain). The antigen is unknown. One junction end does not reproduce the germline sequence, and a read error may be involved. The data are from a study of blood T cells in healthy people across ages. Total RNA was extracted at no less than 6 micrograms per sample. The authors ran a second PCR of about 6 to 11 cycles using a sample-barcoded 5' primer and a J-beta primer mix. TCRdb recomputed calls from the 5' RACE reads with MiXCR, one row per CDR3 protein. The table includes 1.5 million to 2 million distinct CDR3 sequences, around half detected once. Study-wide results and limits: Higher diversity and more naive CD4+ cells were features of long-lived donors, compared to aged donors. Measured against age, TCR beta diversity per million T cells decreased in a roughly linear manner.

This CDR3 comprises 14 residues. Per the germline V gene, CDR1 is SGDLS and CDR2 is YYNGEE. V and J are TRBV9 and TRBJ2-3, with D perhaps TRBD2 (6 bases). Sequencing input: blood. The clonotype originates from a woman between 40 and 50 years old in good health. CDR3 coding DNA: TGTGCCTGCAGCGTAGGCGGGGTTAAAGATACGCAGTATTTT. Translated: CACSVGGVKDTQYF.